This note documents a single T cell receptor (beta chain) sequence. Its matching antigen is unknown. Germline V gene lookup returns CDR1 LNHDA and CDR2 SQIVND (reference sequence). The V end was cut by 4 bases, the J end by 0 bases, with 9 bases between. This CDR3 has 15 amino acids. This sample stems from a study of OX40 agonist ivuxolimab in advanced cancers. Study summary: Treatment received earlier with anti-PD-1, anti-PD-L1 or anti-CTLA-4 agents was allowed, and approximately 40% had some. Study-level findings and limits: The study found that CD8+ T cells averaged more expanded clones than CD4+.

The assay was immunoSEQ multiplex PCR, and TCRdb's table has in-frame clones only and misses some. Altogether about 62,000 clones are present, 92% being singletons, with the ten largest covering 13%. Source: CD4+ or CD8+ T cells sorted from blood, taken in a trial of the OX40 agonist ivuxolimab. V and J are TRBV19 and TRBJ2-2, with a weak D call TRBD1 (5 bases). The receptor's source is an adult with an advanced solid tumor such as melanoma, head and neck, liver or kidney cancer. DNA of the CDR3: TGTGCCAGTAGTACCGACAGCGCGAACACCGGGGAGCTGTTTTTT. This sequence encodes CASSTDSANTGELFF.